This entry is about one T cell receptor beta chain. Its target is not known. Deletions cut 0 bases from V and 8 bases from J, with 14 bases between. Germline V gene sequence: CDR1 MNHNS, CDR2 SASEGT. There are 15 residues in the CDR3. This specimen comes from a study of a mutant IDH1 vaccine in newly diagnosed glioma. Study-wide context: Treated patients showed a male proportion of around 60%, a female proportion of approximately 38%, and a mean age of 40.4 years.

Time point in this sample: week 35, safety follow-up. The vaccine gave 300 ug of a 20-mer mutant IDH1 peptide subcutaneously per dose. Eight vaccinations reached patients in weeks 1, 3, 5, 7, 11, 15, 19 and 23. Measured with immunoSEQ multiplex PCR; TCRdb has only the in-frame clones, and not every one. Counted here are approximately 28,000 clones, 83% occurring once; the ten biggest clones make up 25% to 35%. Material: PBMCs, obtained from a glioma patient whose treatment included an IDH1 peptide vaccine. This TCR was recovered from a man aged 25-45 years with glioma. The chain links TRBV6-1 to TRBJ1-3, with D maybe TRBD1 (6 bases). The chain's CDR3 is CASSEATGLWDTIYF. CDR3 nucleotide sequence: TGTGCCAGCAGTGAAGCCACAGGGTTGTGGGACACCATATATTTT.